The clone carrying this TCR beta chain was picked up a small number of times. This entry comes from a study of blood T cell repertoires in COVID-19. Germline V lookup: CDR1 SGHNT, CDR2 YYREEE (reference sequence). Trimming cost V 0 bases and J 2 bases, with 12 bases left between them. The CDR3 totals 16 residues. As originally analysed: Reference gene primers were amplified, and this amplification served to estimate nucleated cell counts. This table comes from immunoSEQ multiplex PCR, and its TCRdb copy is limited to in-frame clones, with some not included. The D gene and trimming were derived from the DNA, and the V and J assignments and clone size from that table. The sample lists 260,000 or so clones; less than 85% were seen once.

The chain employs TRBV5-4 and TRBJ2-1; perhaps TRBD1 as D (5 bases). Sequenced material: PBMCs or T cells enriched from blood (not recorded which). The TCR was taken from a woman between 50 and 59 years old who had recovered from COVID-19. CDR3 sequence (DNA): TGTGCCAGCAGCTTGGCCTCAGGGCGGACCTACAATGAGCAGTTCTTC. Translating gives CASSLASGRTYNEQFF.